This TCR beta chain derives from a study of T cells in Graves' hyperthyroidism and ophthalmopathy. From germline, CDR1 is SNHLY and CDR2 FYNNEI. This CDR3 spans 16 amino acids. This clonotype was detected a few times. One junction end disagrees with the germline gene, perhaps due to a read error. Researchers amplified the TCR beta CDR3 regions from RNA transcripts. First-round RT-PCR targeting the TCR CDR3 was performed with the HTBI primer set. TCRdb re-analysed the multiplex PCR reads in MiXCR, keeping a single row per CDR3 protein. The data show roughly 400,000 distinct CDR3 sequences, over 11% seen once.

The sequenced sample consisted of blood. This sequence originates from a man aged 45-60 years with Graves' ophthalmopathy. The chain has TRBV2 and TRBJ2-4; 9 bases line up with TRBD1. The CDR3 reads CASREETGGPKNIQYF. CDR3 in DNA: TGTGCCAGCAGGGAAGAGACAGGGGGGCCCAAAAACATTCAGTACTTC.